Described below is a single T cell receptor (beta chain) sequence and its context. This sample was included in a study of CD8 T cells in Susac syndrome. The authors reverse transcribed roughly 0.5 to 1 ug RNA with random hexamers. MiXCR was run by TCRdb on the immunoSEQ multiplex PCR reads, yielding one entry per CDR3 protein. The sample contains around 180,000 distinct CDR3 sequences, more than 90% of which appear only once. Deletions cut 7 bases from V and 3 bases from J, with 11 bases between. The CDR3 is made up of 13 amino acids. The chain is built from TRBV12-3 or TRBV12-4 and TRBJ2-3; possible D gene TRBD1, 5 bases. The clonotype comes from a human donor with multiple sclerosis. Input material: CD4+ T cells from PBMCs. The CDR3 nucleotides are TGTGCCAGCACCCCGGACAAGACAGATACGCAGTATTTT. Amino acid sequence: CASTPDKTDTQYF.